The subject of this entry is one TCR beta chain. The antigen remains unidentified. The PCR contained 60 Vbeta and 13 Jbeta primers. Using immunoSEQ multiplex PCR, the repertoire was profiled, and TCRdb retains in-frame clones only, with some absent. The table shows roughly 120,000 clones, with 75% to 85% occurring only once. This sample stems from a study of cytomegalovirus exposure and HLA in healthy donors. The study, taken as a whole, reports: In a later analysis, an Asian-associated ancestry cluster reportedly showed fewer N-insertions than the approximately 640-donor mean. A previous analysis found most TCR beta V segments productive roughly 87% or roughly 30% of the time. 16,951 TCR beta sequences were associated with HLA alleles at 0.05 false discovery rate in a later analysis.

The CDR3 spans 16 residues. With 5 bases clipped from V and 6 bases from J, the junction kept 8 bases outside the gene matches. The germline CDR1 and CDR2 sequences are SGHVS and FQNEAQ. The origin of this receptor is a man aged 25 to 40 in good health and CMV-seronegative. The chain links TRBV7-8 to TRBJ2-7; 15 nucleotides match TRBD2. The sequenced material came from PBMCs. The CDR3, as DNA: TGTGCCAGCAGCCCACGGACTAGCGGGAGGGCCACCGAGCAGTACTTC. It yields the protein CASSPRTSGRATEQYF. The full variable domain, its missing parts supplied by reference TRBV7-8 and TRBJ2-7, is GAGVSQSPRYKVAKRGQDVALRCDPISGHVSLFWYQQALGQGPEFLTYFQNEAQLDKSGLPSDRFFAERPEGSVSTLKIQRTQQEDSAVYLCASSPRTSGRATEQYFGPGTRLTVT.